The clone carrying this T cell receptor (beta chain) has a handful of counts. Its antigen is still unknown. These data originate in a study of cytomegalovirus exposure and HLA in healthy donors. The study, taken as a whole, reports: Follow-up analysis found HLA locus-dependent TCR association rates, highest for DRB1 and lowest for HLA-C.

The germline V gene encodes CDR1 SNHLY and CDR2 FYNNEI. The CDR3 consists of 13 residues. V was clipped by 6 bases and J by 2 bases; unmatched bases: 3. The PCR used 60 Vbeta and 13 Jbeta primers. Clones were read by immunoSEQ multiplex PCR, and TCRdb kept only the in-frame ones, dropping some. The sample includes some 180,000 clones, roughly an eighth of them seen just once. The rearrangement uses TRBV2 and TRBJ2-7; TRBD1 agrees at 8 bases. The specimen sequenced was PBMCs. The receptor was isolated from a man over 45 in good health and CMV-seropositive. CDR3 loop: CASRKDRAYEQYF. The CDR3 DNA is TGTGCCAGCAGGAAGGACAGGGCCTACGAGCAGTACTTC.